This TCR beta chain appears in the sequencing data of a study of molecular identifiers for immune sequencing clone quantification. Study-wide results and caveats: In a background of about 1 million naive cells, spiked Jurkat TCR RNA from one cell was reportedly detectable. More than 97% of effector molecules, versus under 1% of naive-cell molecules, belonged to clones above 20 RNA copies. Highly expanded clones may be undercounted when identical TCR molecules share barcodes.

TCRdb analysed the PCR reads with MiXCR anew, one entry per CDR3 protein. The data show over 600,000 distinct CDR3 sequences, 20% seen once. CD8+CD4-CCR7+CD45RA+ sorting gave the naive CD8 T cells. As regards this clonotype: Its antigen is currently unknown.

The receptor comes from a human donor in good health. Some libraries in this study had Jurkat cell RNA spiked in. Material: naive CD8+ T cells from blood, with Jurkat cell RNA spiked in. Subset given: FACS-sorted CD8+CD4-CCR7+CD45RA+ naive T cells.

The CDR3 spells CSAREGATNEKLFF. DNA of the CDR3: TGCAGTGCTAGAGAAGGGGCAACTAATGAAAAACTGTTTTTT. The V call is TRBV20-1, the J call TRBJ1-4, with D possibly matching TRBD1 (5 bases). The V and J ends lost 0 bases and 0 bases respectively, with 5 bases between them. CDR1 DFQATT and CDR2 SNEGSKA come from the germline V gene (reference sequence). The CDR3 totals 14 residues.